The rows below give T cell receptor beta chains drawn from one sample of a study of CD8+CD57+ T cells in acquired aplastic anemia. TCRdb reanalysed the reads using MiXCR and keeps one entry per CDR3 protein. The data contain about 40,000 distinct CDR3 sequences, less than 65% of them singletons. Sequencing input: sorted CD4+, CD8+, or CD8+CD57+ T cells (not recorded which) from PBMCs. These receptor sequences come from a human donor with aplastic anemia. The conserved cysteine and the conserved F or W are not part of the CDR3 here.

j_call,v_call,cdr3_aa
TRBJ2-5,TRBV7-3,ASSFTGAVGETQY
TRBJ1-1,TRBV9,ASSVGMNTEAF
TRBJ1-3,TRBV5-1,ASSLTGADTIY
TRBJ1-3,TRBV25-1,ASTGTGDGNTIY
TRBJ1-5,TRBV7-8,ASSQSRGNQPQH
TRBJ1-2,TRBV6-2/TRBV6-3,ASSYSPGVGLGYT
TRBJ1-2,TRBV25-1,ASSQVRNYGYT
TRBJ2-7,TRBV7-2,ASSGGEQY
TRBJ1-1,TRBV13,ASSSRQMNTEAF
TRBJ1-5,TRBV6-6,ASSYSPGQHSNQPQH
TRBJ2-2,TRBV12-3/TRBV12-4,ASSLASRGFTRELF
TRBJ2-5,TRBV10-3,AISESEAAQYQETQY
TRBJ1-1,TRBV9,ASSGEVGTTEAF
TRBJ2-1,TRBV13,GSSPAGGPYNEQF
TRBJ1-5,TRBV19,ASRGQGGNQPQH
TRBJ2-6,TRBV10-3,AISHNRDGANVLT
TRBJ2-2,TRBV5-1,ASSLPQENTGELF
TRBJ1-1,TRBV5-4,ASSLREGKNTEAF
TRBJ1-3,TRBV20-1,SARSGGTATIY